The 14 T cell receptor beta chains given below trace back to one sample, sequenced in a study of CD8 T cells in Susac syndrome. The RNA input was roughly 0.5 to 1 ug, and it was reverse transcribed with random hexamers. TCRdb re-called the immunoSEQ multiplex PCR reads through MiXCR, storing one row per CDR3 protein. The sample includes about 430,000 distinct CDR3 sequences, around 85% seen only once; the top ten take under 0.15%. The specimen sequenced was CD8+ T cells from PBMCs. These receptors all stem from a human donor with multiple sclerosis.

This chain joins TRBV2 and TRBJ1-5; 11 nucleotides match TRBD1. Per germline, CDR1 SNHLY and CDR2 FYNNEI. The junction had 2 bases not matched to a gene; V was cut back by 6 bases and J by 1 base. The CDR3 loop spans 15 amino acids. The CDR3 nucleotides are TGTGCCAGCAGGAGGACAGGGGGCAGCAATCAGCCCCAGCATTTT. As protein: CASRRTGGSNQPQHF.

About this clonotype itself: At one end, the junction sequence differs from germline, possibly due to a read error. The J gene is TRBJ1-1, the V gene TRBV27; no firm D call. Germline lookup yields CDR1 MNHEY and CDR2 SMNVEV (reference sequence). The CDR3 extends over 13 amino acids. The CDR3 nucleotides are TGTGCCAGCAGTTTAACGGCGAACACTGGAGCTTTCTTT. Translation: CASSLTANTGAFF.

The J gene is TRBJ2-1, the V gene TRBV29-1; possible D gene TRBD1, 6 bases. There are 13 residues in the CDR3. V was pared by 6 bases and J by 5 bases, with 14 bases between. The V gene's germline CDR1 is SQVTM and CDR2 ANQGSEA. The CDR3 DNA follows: TGCAGCGTCGATATGACAGGTAACAATGAGCAGTTCTTC. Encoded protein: CSVDMTGNNEQFF.

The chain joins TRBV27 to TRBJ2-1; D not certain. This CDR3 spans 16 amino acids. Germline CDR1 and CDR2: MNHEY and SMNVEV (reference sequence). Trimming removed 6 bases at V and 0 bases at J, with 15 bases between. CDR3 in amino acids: CASSLGMVSSYNEQFF. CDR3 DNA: TGTGCCAGCAGCTTGGGGATGGTCAGCTCCTACAATGAGCAGTTCTTC.

CDR3 nucleotide sequence: TGCAGCGCCCAAGGAGGGGATACTAACTATGGCTACACCTTC. Translating gives CSAQGGDTNYGYTF. The chain couples TRBV29-1 to TRBJ1-2; D possibly corresponds to TRBD1 (5 bases). The CDR3 consists of 14 residues. Deletions cut 7 bases from V and 0 bases from J, with 15 bases between. CDR1 SQVTM and CDR2 ANQGSEA come from the germline V gene.

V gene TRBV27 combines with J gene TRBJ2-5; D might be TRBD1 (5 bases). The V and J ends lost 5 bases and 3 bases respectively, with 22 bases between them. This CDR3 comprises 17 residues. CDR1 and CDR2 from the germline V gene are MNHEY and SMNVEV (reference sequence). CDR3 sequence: CASSPRLKGPLEETQYF. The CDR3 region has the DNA TGTGCCAGCAGTCCCCGCCTCAAGGGGCCCCTAGAAGAGACCCAGTACTTC.

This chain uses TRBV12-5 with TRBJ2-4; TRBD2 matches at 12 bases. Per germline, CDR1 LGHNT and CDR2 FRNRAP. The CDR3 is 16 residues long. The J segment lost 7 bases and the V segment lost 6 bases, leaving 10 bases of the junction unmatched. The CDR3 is CASGDLAGGPKNIQYF. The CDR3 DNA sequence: TGTGCTAGTGGAGACCTAGCGGGAGGGCCGAAGAACATTCAGTACTTC.

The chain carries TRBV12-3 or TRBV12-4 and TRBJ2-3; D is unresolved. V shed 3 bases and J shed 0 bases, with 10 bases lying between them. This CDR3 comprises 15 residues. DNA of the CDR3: TGTGCCAGCAGTTTCTGGGTAGGGAGCACAGATACGCAGTATTTT. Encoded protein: CASSFWVGSTDTQYF.

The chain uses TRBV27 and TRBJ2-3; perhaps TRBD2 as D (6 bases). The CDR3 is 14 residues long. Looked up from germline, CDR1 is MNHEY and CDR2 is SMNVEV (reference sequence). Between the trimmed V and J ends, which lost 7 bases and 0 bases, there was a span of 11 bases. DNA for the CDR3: TGTGCCAGCAAGGTGGGAGGAAGCACAGATACGCAGTATTTT. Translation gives CASKVGGSTDTQYF.

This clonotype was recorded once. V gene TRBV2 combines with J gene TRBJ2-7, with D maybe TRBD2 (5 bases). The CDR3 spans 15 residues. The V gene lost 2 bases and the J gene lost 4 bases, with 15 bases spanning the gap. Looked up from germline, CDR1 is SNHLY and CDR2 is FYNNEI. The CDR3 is CASSEWVGEGYEQYF. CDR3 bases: TGTGCCAGCAGTGAATGGGTGGGAGAGGGTTACGAGCAGTACTTC.

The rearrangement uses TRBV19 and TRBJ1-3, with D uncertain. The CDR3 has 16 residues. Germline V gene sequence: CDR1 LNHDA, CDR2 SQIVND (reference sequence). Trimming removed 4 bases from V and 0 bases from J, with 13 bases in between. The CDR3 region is CASSSLQPLSGNTIYF. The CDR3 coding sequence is TGTGCCAGTAGTAGTCTCCAGCCGCTCTCTGGAAACACCATATATTTT.

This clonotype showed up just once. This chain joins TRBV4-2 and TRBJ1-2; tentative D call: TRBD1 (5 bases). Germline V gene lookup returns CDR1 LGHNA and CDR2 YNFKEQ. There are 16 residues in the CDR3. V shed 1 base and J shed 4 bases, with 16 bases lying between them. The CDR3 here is CASSQGPQGIGYGYTF. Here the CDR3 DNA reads TGTGCCAGCAGCCAAGGTCCCCAGGGAATTGGCTATGGCTACACCTTC.

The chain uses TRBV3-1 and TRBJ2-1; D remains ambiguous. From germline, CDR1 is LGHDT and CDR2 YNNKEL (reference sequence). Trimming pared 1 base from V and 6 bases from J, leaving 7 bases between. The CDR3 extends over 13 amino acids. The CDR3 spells CASSQAEGNEQFF. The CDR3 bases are TGTGCCAGCAGCCAAGCCGAAGGCAATGAGCAGTTCTTC.

Here the CDR3 DNA reads TGTGCCTGGAGTGTAAAGGGACAAATGAACACTGAAGCTTTCTTT. Translating it yields CAWSVKGQMNTEAFF. The rearrangement uses TRBV30 and TRBJ1-1; the D gene is possibly TRBD1 (6 bases). V was cut by 0 bases and J by 0 bases, with 11 bases left in between. The CDR3 is 15 residues long. Germline lookup yields CDR1 GTSNPN and CDR2 SVGIG (reference sequence).